This T cell receptor (beta chain) appears in the sequencing data of a study of technical replicates of blood from several donors. The CDR3 length is 11 residues. The germline V and J ends were trimmed by 3 bases and 5 bases, with 3 bases remaining between them. The germline V gene has CDR1 SGHTA and CDR2 FQGNSA. The assay was immunoSEQ multiplex PCR, and TCRdb's table has in-frame clones only and misses some. The sample records about 83,000 clones, about 91% being singletons. Sequencing was performed on T cells isolated from PBMCs. The clonotype comes from a human donor in good health. The chain joins TRBV7-2 to TRBJ2-3, with no clear D. This chain's CDR3 is CASSFRDTQYF. The CDR3 region has the DNA TGTGCCAGCAGCTTTCGAGATACGCAGTATTTT.